This passage covers 23 T cell receptor beta chains from one sample sequenced in a study of control samples from healthy donors and cancer patients. TCRdb's table, derived via immunoSEQ multiplex PCR, lists solely in-frame clones and lacks some. The repertoire holds about 100,000 clones, with about 92% as singletons. Sequencing was performed on blood. The receptors were gathered from a man aged 18 to 30 in good health.

This rearrangement joins TRBV6-5 to TRBJ1-6; 10 bases agree with TRBD1. With V trimmed by 6 bases and J by 7 bases, 6 bases remained unmatched. Germline CDR1 reads MNHEY; CDR2 reads SVGAGI. This CDR3 comprises 15 residues. The CDR3 loop is CASRGRTGGNSPLHF. Here the CDR3 DNA reads TGTGCCAGCAGGGGCCGGACAGGGGGAAATTCACCCCTCCACTTT.

The chain couples TRBV7-2 to TRBJ2-2, with 7 bases identical to TRBD2. CDR1 is SGHTA and CDR2 is FQGNSA in the germline V gene. The J segment lost 7 bases and the V segment lost 3 bases, leaving 8 bases of the junction unmatched. The CDR3 has 15 amino acids. CDR3 residues: CASSLGELASGELFF. CDR3 DNA: TGTGCCAGCAGCTTGGGTGAACTAGCGAGCGGGGAGCTGTTTTTT.

The genes are TRBV6-1 and TRBJ2-1; 8 bases are shared with TRBD2. The CDR3 is 13 amino acids. After removal of 3 bases from V and 12 bases from J, the junction contained 7 bases not matched to a gene. The germline V gene has CDR1 MNHNS and CDR2 SASEGT. The CDR3 protein is CASSDQTSEGQFF. Written as DNA, the CDR3 is TGTGCCAGCAGTGACCAGACTAGCGAGGGGCAGTTCTTC.

The chain has TRBV27 and TRBJ2-1, with a tentative D call TRBD1 (6 bases). This CDR3 contains 14 residues. V lost 5 bases and J 1 base, leaving 9 bases between the germline ends. Germline loops: CDR1 MNHEY, CDR2 SMNVEV (reference sequence). The CDR3 coding sequence is TGTGCCAGCAGTAGAAGGGGGTCCTACAATGAGCAGTTCTTC. Amino acids: CASSRRGSYNEQFF.

V is TRBV7-2 and J is TRBJ1-2; 10 bases agree with TRBD1. Germline V gives CDR1 SGHTA, CDR2 FQGNSA. The ends lost 5 bases at V and 8 bases at J; junction bases unmatched: 11. This CDR3 contains 15 residues. The CDR3: CASSPSGTGDRGYTF. The CDR3 DNA follows: TGTGCCAGCAGCCCAAGCGGGACAGGGGATCGAGGCTACACCTTC.

The chain couples TRBV19 to TRBJ2-7, with 7 bases fitting TRBD2. Germline CDR1 LNHDA, CDR2 SQIVND (reference sequence). CDR3 length equals 15 residues. V was pared by 6 bases and J by 2 bases, with 10 bases of the junction left unmatched. CDR3 nucleotide sequence: TGTGCCAGTAGCTCCTCGTGGGAGGGAACCTACGAGCAGTACTTC. Amino acids: CASSSSWEGTYEQYF.

The V call is TRBV9, the J call TRBJ2-5, with 7 nucleotides matching TRBD2. After removal of 4 bases from V and 7 bases from J, the junction contained 10 bases not matched to a gene. The length of the CDR3 is 14 residues. Germline CDR1 reads SGDLS; CDR2 reads YYNGEE. CDR3 nucleotide sequence: TGTGCCAGCAGCCAAGGGAGGGTGACGGGGACCCAGTACTTC. It specifies CASSQGRVTGTQYF.

This clone was detected only once. The gene calls are TRBV5-5 and TRBJ1-1; D gene ambiguous. The CDR3 loop spans 13 amino acids. V was cut by 4 bases and J by 3 bases, with 10 bases left in between. From germline, CDR1 is SGHKS and CDR2 YYEKEE (reference sequence). The CDR3 here is CASSEGPDTEAFF. CDR3 bases: TGTGCCAGCAGCGAAGGGCCAGACACTGAAGCTTTCTTT.

The gene calls are TRBV7-2 and TRBJ1-5; 8 bases align to TRBD1. J gave up 5 bases and V 4 bases, and 7 bases lay outside the gene matches. The CDR3 extends over 15 amino acids. Germline V lookup: CDR1 SGHTA, CDR2 FQGNSA. This chain's CDR3 is CASSSTGTGDQPQHF. The CDR3 DNA follows: TGTGCCAGCAGCTCGACGGGGACAGGTGATCAGCCCCAGCATTTT.

V usage is TRBV7-9 and J usage is TRBJ1-3, with TRBD1 matching over 11 bases. Germline V gene sequence: CDR1 SEHNR, CDR2 FQNEAQ (reference sequence). Unmatched junction bases numbered 8, after V lost 4 bases and J lost 3 bases. There are 17 residues in the CDR3. The CDR3 region has the DNA TGTGCCAGCAGCTCGACACCGGACAGGGGGCTTGGAAACACCATATATTTT. Translating it yields CASSSTPDRGLGNTIYF.

The chain couples TRBV30 to TRBJ1-4; 10 nucleotides align to TRBD1. Germline assignment: CDR1 GTSNPN and CDR2 SVGIG (reference sequence). This CDR3 is 14 amino acids long. With 3 bases clipped from V and 6 bases from J, the junction kept 4 bases outside the gene matches. For the CDR3, the DNA is TGTGCCTGGAGCCCGGGACAGGGGTATGAAAAACTGTTTTTT. It is translated as CAWSPGQGYEKLFF.

V usage is TRBV5-8 and J usage is TRBJ1-2; TRBD1 is a possible D gene (6 bases). Germline V CDR1 and CDR2: SGHTS, YDEGEE. CDR3 length: 9 amino acids. CDR3 region: CIGGALDTF. In nucleotides, the CDR3 is TGTATTGGGGGGGCTCTCGACACCTTC.

The rearrangement uses TRBV5-4 and TRBJ1-1; 9 bases fit TRBD1. Losses at the gene ends were 1 base for V and 6 bases for J; bases not matched to a gene: 7. Germline V CDR1 and CDR2: SGHNT, YYREEE (reference sequence). There are 15 residues in the CDR3. The CDR3 loop reads CASSLTGQGLAEAFF. The CDR3 DNA reads as TGTGCCAGCAGCTTGACCGGACAGGGGTTAGCTGAAGCTTTCTTT.

V and J are TRBV29-1 and TRBJ1-2; a possible D gene is TRBD1 (6 bases). The CDR3 extends over 12 amino acids. Trimming pared 3 bases from V and 8 bases from J, leaving 13 bases between. Per germline, CDR1 SQVTM and CDR2 ANQGSEA. The DNA of the CDR3 is TGCAGCGTTGAGGGCAGCGGGGGCGGCTACACCTTC. This codes for CSVEGSGGGYTF.

The gene calls are TRBV2 and TRBJ1-1; D ambiguous. The CDR3 length is 12 residues. CDR1 and CDR2 (germline): SNHLY, FYNNEI. Trimming cost V 5 bases and J 6 bases, with 10 bases left between them. In DNA form, the CDR3 reads TGTGCCAGCAGTCTACCTAAACCTGAAGCTTTCTTT. As protein: CASSLPKPEAFF.

This rearrangement joins TRBV19 to TRBJ2-1, with D possibly TRBD2 on 5 matching bases. The CDR3 is 16 amino acids. CDR1 LNHDA and CDR2 SQIVND come from the germline V gene (reference sequence). V was pared by 10 bases and J by 0 bases, with 19 bases between. This CDR3 is CATGPFSGSSYNEQFF. The CDR3 coding sequence is TGTGCCACAGGCCCCTTTTCGGGGAGCTCCTACAATGAGCAGTTCTTC. Using reference TRBV19 and TRBJ2-1 for the parts outside the CDR3, the full variable domain is DGGITQSPKYLFRKEGQNVTLSCEQNLNHDAMYWYRQDPGQGLRLIYYSQIVNDFQKGDIAEGYSVSREKKESFPLTVTSAQKNPTAFYLCATGPFSGSSYNEQFFGPGTRLTVL.

The gene calls are TRBV2 and TRBJ1-1; D ambiguous. V lost 5 bases, J lost 2 bases, and 12 bases lay in between. The CDR3 length is 14 residues. The germline V gene has CDR1 SNHLY and CDR2 FYNNEI. This CDR3 reads CASSRELQNTEAFF. The CDR3 coding sequence is TGTGCCAGCAGTCGTGAGTTACAAAACACTGAAGCTTTCTTT.

The chain is built from TRBV15 and TRBJ2-2; D is uncertain. CDR3 size: 14 residues. V dropped 3 bases and J dropped 2 bases, with 7 bases sitting between them. The germline V gene encodes CDR1 LNHNV and CDR2 YYDKDF (reference sequence). The CDR3 DNA reads as TGTGCCACCAGCAGGGTTTATAACACCGGGGAGCTGTTTTTT. Translation: CATSRVYNTGELFF.

J is TRBJ1-1 and V is TRBV4-1; no clear D gene. This CDR3 spans 13 amino acids. V gave up 4 bases and J gave up 1 base, with 7 bases separating them. CDR1 MGHRA and CDR2 YSYEKL come from the germline V gene. CDR3 residues: CASSPRENTEAFF. The CDR3 bases are TGCGCCAGCAGCCCCCGGGAGAACACTGAAGCTTTCTTT.

In this sample, this clone turned up once. The rearrangement uses TRBV4-1 and TRBJ2-7, with D uncertain. The V end was cut by 5 bases, the J end by 1 base, with 12 bases between. The CDR3 has 14 amino acids. Germline V gene lookup returns CDR1 MGHRA and CDR2 YSYEKL. CDR3 sequence: CASSITTASYEQYF. Written as DNA, the CDR3 is TGCGCCAGCAGCATTACGACCGCTTCCTACGAGCAGTACTTC.

V usage is TRBV5-4 and J usage is TRBJ2-1; perhaps D is TRBD1 or TRBD2 (5 bases each). Trimming took off 0 bases at V and 4 bases at J, with 11 bases between the two ends. The CDR3 consists of 15 residues. Germline V lookup: CDR1 SGHNT, CDR2 YYREEE (reference sequence). CDR3 nucleotide sequence: TGTGCCAGCAGCTTGGCGGGGACCATATACAATGAGCAGTTCTTC. As protein: CASSLAGTIYNEQFF. Full variable domain (rest looked up from reference TRBV5-4 and TRBJ2-1): ETGVTQSPTHLIKTRGQQVTLRCSSQSGHNTVSWYQQALGQGPQFIFQYYREEENGRGNFPPRFSGLQFPNYSSELNVNALELDDSALYLCASSLAGTIYNEQFFGPGTRLTVL.

This chain links TRBV5-6 with TRBJ2-1, with 9 bases identical to TRBD2. V was pared by 5 bases and J by 9 bases, with 3 bases of the junction left unmatched. Germline V gene data show CDR1 as SGHDT and CDR2 as YYEEEE. The CDR3 has 12 amino acids. CDR3 protein: CASRLRGGEQFF. Here the CDR3 DNA reads TGTGCCAGCAGGTTGCGGGGGGGTGAGCAGTTCTTC.

The V call is TRBV6-4, the J call TRBJ2-5; TRBD2 is a possible D gene (5 bases). This CDR3 spans 13 amino acids. Trimming stripped 3 bases from V and 4 bases from J, with 9 bases between. Germline lookup yields CDR1 MRHNA and CDR2 SNTAGT. CDR3 in DNA: TGTGCCAGCAGTGAAACGAGCGGAGAGACCCAGTACTTC. Protein: CASSETSGETQYF.